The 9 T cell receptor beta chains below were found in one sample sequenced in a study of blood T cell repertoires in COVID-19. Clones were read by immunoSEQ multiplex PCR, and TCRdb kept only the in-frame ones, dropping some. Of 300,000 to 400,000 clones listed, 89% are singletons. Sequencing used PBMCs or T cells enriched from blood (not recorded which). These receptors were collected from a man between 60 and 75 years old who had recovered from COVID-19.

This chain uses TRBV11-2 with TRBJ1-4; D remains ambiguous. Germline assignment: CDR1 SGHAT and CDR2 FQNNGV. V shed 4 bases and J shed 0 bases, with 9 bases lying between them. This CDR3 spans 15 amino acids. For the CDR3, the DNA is TGTGCCAGCAGCTATACGGTTGCAACTAATGAAAAACTGTTTTTT. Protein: CASSYTVATNEKLFF.

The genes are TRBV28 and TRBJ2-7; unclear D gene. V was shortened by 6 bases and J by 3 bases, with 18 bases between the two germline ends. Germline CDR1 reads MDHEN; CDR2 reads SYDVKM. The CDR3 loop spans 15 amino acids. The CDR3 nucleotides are TGTGCCAGCAGCGCCCCGCTCTTAACGGTCTACGAGCAGTACTTC. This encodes CASSAPLLTVYEQYF.

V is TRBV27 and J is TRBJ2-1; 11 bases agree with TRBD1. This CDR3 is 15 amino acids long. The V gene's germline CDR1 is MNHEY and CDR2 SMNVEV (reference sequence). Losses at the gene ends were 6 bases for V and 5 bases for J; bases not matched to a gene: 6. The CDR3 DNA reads TGTGCCAGCAGGAGGGACAGGGGGGTAAACAATGAGCAGTTCTTC. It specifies CASRRDRGVNNEQFF.

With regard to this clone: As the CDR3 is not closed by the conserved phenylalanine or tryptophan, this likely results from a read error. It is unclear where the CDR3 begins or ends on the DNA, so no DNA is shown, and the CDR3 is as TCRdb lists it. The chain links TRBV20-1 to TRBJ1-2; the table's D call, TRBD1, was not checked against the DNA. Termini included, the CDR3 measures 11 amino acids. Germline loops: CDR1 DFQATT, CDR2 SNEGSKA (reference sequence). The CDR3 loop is CSARPNSQGAI.

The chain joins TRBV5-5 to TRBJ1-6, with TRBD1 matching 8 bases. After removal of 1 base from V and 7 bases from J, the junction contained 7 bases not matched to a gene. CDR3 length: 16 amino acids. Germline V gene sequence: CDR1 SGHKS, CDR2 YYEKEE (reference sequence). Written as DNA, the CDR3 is TGTGCCAGCAGCTTGCGAGAGGCAGGGGGCAATTCACCCCTCCACTTT. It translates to CASSLREAGGNSPLHF.

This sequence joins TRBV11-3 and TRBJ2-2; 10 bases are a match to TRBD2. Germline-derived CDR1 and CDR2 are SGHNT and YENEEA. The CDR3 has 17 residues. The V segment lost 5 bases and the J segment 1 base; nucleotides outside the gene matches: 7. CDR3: CASSDRLAGRNTGELFF. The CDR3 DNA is TGTGCCAGCAGCGATAGACTAGCGGGCCGGAACACCGGGGAGCTGTTTTTT.

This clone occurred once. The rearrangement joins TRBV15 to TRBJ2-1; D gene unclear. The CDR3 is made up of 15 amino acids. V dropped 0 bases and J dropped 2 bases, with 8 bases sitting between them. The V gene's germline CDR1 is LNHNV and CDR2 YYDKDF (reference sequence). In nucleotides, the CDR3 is TGTGCCACCAGCAGAGATAGATCAACCTACAATGAGCAGTTCTTC. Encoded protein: CATSRDRSTYNEQFF. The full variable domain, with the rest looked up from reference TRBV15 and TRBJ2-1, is DAMVIQNPRYQVTQFGKPVTLSCSQTLNHNVMYWYQQKSSQAPKLLFHYYDKDFNNEADTPDNFQSRRPNTSFCFLDIRSPGLGDTAMYLCATSRDRSTYNEQFFGPGTRLTVL.

CDR3 sequence: CASSVDRTAGNTIYF. CDR3 nucleotide sequence: TGTGCCAGCAGCGTAGACCGGACAGCTGGAAACACCATATATTTT. The V gene is TRBV9, the J gene TRBJ1-3, with D perhaps TRBD1 (6 bases). The germline CDR1 and CDR2 sequences are SGDLS and YYNGEE. The V gene lost 0 bases and the J gene lost 2 bases, with 9 bases spanning the gap. CDR3 size: 15 residues.

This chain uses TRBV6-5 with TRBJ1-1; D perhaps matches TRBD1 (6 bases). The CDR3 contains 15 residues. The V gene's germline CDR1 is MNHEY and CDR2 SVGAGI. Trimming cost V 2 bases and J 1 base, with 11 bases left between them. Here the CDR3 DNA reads TGTGCCAGCAGTTACACCGGGACACAGAACACTGAAGCTTTCTTT. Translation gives CASSYTGTQNTEAFF.